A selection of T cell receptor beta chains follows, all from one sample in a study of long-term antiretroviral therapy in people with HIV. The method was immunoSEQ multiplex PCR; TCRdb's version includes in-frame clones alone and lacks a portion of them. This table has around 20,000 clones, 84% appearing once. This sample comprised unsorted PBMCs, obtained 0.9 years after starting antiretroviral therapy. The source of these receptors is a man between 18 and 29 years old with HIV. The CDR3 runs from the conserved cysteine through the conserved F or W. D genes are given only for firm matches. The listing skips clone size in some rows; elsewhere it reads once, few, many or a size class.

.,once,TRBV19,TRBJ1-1,TGTGCCAGTAGTATTGGTACGAACACTGAAGCTTTCTTT,CASSIGTNTEAFF
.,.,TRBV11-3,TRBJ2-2,TGTGCCAGCAGCTTGGCGACCGGGGAGCTGTTTTTT,CASSLATGELFF
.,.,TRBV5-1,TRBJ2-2,TGCGCCAGCAGCTTACGGCTTGGGGACACCGGGGAGCTGTTTTTT,CASSLRLGDTGELFF
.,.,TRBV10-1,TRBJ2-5,TGCGCCAGCAAAGTGACTGGGACCAGATATTCAAACCAAGAGACCCAGTACTTC,CASKVTGTRYSNQETQYF
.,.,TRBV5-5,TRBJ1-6,TGTGCCAGCAGCTTGGAGGCAGGAAATTCACCCCTCCACTTT,CASSLEAGNSPLHF
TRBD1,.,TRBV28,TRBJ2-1,TGTGCCAGCAGTCCCGGCTACAGGGGGACTCAGCAGTTCTTC,CASSPGYRGTQQFF
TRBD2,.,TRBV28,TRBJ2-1,TGTGTCTCACAAGGGACTAACAATGAGCAGTTCTTC,CVSQGTNNEQFF
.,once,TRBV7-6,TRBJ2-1,TGTGCCAGCAGCTCTAAAGACAGGAGCCGTACGTTCTTC,CASSSKDRSRTFF
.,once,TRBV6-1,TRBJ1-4,TGTGCCAGCAGTGAACTGGGTACCCAACGTATCACGTTT,CASSELGTQRITF
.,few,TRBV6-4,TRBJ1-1,TGTGCCAGCAGTGACTCCCCAGAAAGCACTGAAGCTTTCTTT,CASSDSPESTEAFF
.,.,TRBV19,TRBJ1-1,TGTGCCAGTAGTATTAGAGGGGGCACTGAAGCTTTCTTT,CASSIRGGTEAFF
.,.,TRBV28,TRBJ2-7,TGTGCCAGCAGGACCTTGGGGGGAAGCTCCTACGAGCAGTACTTC,CASRTLGGSSYEQYF
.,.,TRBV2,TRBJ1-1,TGTGCCAGCAGTGAGTATCCAGGGCCTGGGGCTTTCTTT,CASSEYPGPGAFF
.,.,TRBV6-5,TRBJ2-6,TGTGCCAGCAGTTCAGGGAAAAGTGGGGCCAACGTCCTGACTTTC,CASSSGKSGANVLTF
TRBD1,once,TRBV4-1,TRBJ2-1,TGCGCCAGCAGCCACGCGACAGGGGAGGATGAGCAGTTCTTC,CASSHATGEDEQFF
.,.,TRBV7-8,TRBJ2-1,TGTGCCAGCAGCTTAGTGGGCGGGTCCCTCACATACAATGAGCAGTTCTTC,CASSLVGGSLTYNEQFF
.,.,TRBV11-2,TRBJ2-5,TGTGCCAGCAGCTTAGGTTGGGGTCCGGGGTTCGGGGAGACCCAGTACTTC,CASSLGWGPGFGETQYF
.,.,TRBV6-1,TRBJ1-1,TGTGCCAGCAGCGACGGTAGGCAGGGAGAAGCTTTCTTT,CASSDGRQGEAFF
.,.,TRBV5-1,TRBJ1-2,TGCGCCAGCAGCTTGGTTGGGGAGGGAGACTATGGCTACACCTTC,CASSLVGEGDYGYTF
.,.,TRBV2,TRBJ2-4,TGTGCCAGCACGGTCAGGGGGAGGGACATTCAGTACTTC,CASTVRGRDIQYF
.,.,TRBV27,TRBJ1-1,TGTGCCAGCAGTTTATCCCGGACCACGGAAGCTTTCTTT,CASSLSRTTEAFF
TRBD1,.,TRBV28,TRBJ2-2,TGTGCCAGCACCTTGACAGGGCGAGGTGCCGGGGAGCTGTTTTTT,CASTLTGRGAGELFF
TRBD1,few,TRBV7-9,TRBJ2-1,TGTGCCAGCAGCGTCGTTGCCGGGACAGGGTATGAGCAGTTCTTC,CASSVVAGTGYEQFF
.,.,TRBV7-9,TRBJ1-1,TGTGCCAGCAGCATTGGGGCTGAAGCTTTCTTT,CASSIGAEAFF
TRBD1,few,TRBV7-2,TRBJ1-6,TGTGCCAGCAGCACCAGGGGGCCCTCACCCCTCCACTTT,CASSTRGPSPLHF
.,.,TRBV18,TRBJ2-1,TGTGCCAGCTCACCAAATAAGAACCGGGACAACAATGAGCAGTTCTTC,CASSPNKNRDNNEQFF